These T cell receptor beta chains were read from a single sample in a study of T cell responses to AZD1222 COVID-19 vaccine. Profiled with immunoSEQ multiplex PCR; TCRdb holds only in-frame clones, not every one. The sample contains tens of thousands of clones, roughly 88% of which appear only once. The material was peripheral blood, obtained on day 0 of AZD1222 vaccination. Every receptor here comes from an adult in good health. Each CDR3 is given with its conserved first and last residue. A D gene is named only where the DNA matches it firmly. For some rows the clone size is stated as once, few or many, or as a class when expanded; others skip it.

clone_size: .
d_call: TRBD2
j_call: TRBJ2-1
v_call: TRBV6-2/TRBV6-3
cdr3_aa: CASTPGLAGYNEQFF
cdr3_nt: TGTGCCAGCACCCCGGGACTAGCGGGATACAATGAGCAGTTCTTC

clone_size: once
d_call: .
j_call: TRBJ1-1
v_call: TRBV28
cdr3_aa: CASKAYGNTEAFF
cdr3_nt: TGTGCCAGCAAAGCTTACGGGAACACTGAAGCTTTCTTT

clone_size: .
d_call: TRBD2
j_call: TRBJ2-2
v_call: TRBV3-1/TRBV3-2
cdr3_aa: CASSPWTSGVTGELFF
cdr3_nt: TGTGCCAGCAGCCCGTGGACTAGCGGGGTCACCGGGGAGCTGTTTTTT

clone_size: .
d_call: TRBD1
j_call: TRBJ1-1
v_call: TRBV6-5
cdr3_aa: CASRERAGGTEAFF
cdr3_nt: TGTGCCAGCAGAGAGAGGGCAGGGGGGACTGAAGCTTTCTTT

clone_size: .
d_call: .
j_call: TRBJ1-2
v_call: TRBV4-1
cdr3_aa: CASSQANRDFFKGYTF
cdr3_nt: TGCGCCAGCAGCCAAGCCAACAGGGACTTCTTTAAGGGGTACACCTTC

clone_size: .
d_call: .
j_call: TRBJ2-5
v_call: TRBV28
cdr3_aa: CASSPPLETQYF
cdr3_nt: TGTGCCAGCAGTCCCCCATTAGAGACCCAGTACTTC

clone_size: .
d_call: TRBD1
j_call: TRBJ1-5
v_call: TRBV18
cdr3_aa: CASSPGQGDQPQHF
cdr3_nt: TGTGCCAGCTCCCCGGGACAGGGAGATCAGCCCCAGCATTTT

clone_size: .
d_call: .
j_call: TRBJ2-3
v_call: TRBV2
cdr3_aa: CASSLGGSSTDTQYF
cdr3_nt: TGTGCCAGCAGTCTAGGAGGGTCCAGCACAGATACGCAGTATTTT

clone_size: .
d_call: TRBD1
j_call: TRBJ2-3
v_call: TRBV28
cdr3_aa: CASSATGVTDTQYF
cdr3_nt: TGTGCCAGCAGCGCGACAGGGGTGACAGATACGCAGTATTTT

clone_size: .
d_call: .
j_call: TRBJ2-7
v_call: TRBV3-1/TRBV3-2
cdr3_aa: CASSHAHYEQYF
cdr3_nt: TGTGCCAGCAGCCACGCCCACTACGAGCAGTACTTC

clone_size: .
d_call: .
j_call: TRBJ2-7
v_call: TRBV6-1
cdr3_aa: CASSEAVGPGTYEQYF
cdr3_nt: TGTGCCAGCAGTGAAGCAGTAGGACCAGGAACCTACGAGCAGTACTTC

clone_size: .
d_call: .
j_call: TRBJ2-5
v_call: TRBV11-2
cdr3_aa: CASSLAGPHRETQYF
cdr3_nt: TGTGCCAGCAGCTTAGCCGGGCCGCACCGGGAGACCCAGTACTTC

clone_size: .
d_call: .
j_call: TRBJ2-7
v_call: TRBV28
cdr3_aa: CASSLPAGGGRHEQYF
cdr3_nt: TGTGCCAGCAGTTTACCCGCAGGGGGGGGGCGCCACGAGCAGTACTTC

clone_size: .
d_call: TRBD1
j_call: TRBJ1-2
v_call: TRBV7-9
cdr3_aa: CASSIRQGVLDGYTF
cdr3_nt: TGTGCCAGCAGCATACGACAGGGGGTACTGGATGGCTACACCTTC